This T cell receptor beta chain was identified during a study of chemoradiotherapy in HPV16-positive cancers. About the research overall: A couple of HPV16-positive patients' cells yielded candidate HPV-specific clones and common motifs.

In the case of this clone: Its antigen is unidentified.

Generated by immunoSEQ multiplex PCR, the TCRdb table keeps only in-frame clones and is missing some. This repertoire shows 9,500 to 11,000 clones, roughly 72% found once; its top ten account for over 35%. Repertoires were sampled repeatedly during chemoradiotherapy. Study-level results: Non-HPV-specific T cells did not expand in tumors during treatment, whereas candidate HPV-specific clones and E7-related motifs did. For HPV16-positive patients, expanding HPV-responsive T cells associated with longer recurrence-free survival.

Germline assignment: CDR1 SQVTM and CDR2 ANQGSEA. The CDR3 has 14 residues. V trimming: 8 bases; J trimming: 0 bases; junction bases outside the gene matches: 8. The biological material was taken from a patient who underwent chemoradiotherapy. The clonotype comes from a human donor with HPV-associated anogenital cancer. The V call is TRBV29-1, the J call TRBJ1-1, with 8 bases matching TRBD1. The CDR3: CSIHRGVVNTEAFF. CDR3 DNA sequence: TGCAGCATCCACAGGGGGGTTGTGAACACTGAAGCTTTCTTT.